The next 24 T cell receptor beta chains were all read from a single sample in a study of response to subunit inactivated influenza vaccine. MiXCR was run by TCRdb on the RT-PCR reads, yielding one entry per CDR3 protein. There are a few hundred thousand distinct CDR3 sequences in the sample; around a fifth occur only once, and 10% lies in the top ten. Sequences were derived from PBMCs from blood, sampled around 22 months after vaccination. Receptors were obtained from a man aged 50 to 69 who received an inactivated influenza vaccine.

The chain employs TRBV5-5 and TRBJ1-5; TRBD1 might be the D (6 bases). V was clipped by 4 bases and J by 6 bases, with 14 bases between them. The CDR3 extends over 14 amino acids. Germline V gene lookup returns CDR1 SGHKS and CDR2 YYEKEE (reference sequence). CDR3 bases: TGTGCCAGCAGCCGCATAACAGGGAGTCAGCCCCAGCATTTT. It specifies CASSRITGSQPQHF.

The genes are TRBV11-2 and TRBJ1-5; 9 bases agree with TRBD1. Germline V lookup: CDR1 SGHAT, CDR2 FQNNGV. The V segment lost 4 bases and the J segment 3 bases; nucleotides outside the gene matches: 10. The CDR3 is made up of 17 amino acids. For the CDR3, the DNA is TGTGCCAGCAGCTCTTACGCCGGGACAGGGTTCAATCAGCCCCAGCATTTT. Its protein is CASSSYAGTGFNQPQHF.

V gene TRBV20-1 combines with J gene TRBJ2-3; TRBD2 matches 10 bases. V trimming: 6 bases; J trimming: 6 bases; junction bases outside the gene matches: 9. This CDR3 comprises 14 residues. CDR1 is DFQATT and CDR2 is SNEGSKA in the germline V gene (reference sequence). The CDR3 DNA follows: TGCAGTGCAATAGCGGGAGGTGGGCGGGATACGCAGTATTTT. Its translation is CSAIAGGGRDTQYF.

This clonotype was observed a few times. V is TRBV7-9 and J is TRBJ2-5; 7 positions match TRBD2. V lost 5 bases, J lost 2 bases, and 8 bases stayed unmatched. The germline CDR1 and CDR2 sequences are SEHNR and FQNEAQ (reference sequence). The CDR3 loop spans 15 amino acids. This CDR3 is CASSPPLAAQETQYF. The CDR3 bases are TGTGCCAGCAGCCCACCCCTAGCGGCGCAAGAGACCCAGTACTTC.

This clonotype was seen repeatedly, ten times or more. The V gene is TRBV5-1, the J gene TRBJ2-2; D is unclear. Trimming removed 0 bases at V and 6 bases at J, with 6 bases between. This CDR3 is 13 amino acids long. CDR1 and CDR2 (germline): SGHRS, YFSETQ. The CDR3 reads CASSLDTPGELFF. CDR3 in DNA: TGCGCCAGCAGCTTGGACACTCCCGGGGAGCTGTTTTTT.

As to this clonotype: The germline gene is not matched at one end of the junction; a read error may be the cause. The J gene is TRBJ2-1, the V gene TRBV4-1; no clear D gene. The V gene's germline CDR1 is MGHRA and CDR2 YSYEKL. The length of the CDR3 is 16 residues. CDR3 region: CASSQFQSFSYNEQIF. Here the CDR3 DNA reads TGCGCCAGCAGCCAATTCCAGTCCTTCTCCTACAATGAGCAGATCTTC.

The V gene is TRBV4-1, the J gene TRBJ2-3; the match to TRBD2 covers 8 bases. The CDR3 contains 15 residues. Germline trimming cut 7 bases from V and 6 bases from J; bases unmatched to any gene: 12. Germline CDR1 MGHRA, CDR2 YSYEKL. CDR3 region: CASTPRTGGRDTQYF. In nucleotides, the CDR3 is TGCGCCAGCACCCCGCGAACGGGGGGGCGTGATACGCAGTATTTT.

This clonotype was picked up many times. The chain links TRBV12-5 to TRBJ1-1; no clear D gene. The CDR3 is 12 amino acids. CDR1 LGHNT and CDR2 FRNRAP come from the germline V gene. V lost 5 bases and J lost 11, with 15 bases in between. CDR3 amino acids: CASGDGPMGAFF. Here the CDR3 DNA reads TGTGCTAGTGGTGATGGGCCCATGGGTGCTTTCTTT. Drawing the rest from reference TRBV12-5 and TRBJ1-1, the complete variable domain is DARVTQTPRHKVTEMGQEVTMRCQPILGHNTVFWYRQTMMQGLELLAYFRNRAPLDDSGMPKDRFSAEMPDATLATLKIQPSEPRDSAVYFCASGDGPMGAFFGQGTRLTVV.

V usage is TRBV24-1 and J usage is TRBJ2-1; 7 bases fit TRBD2. In germline, CDR1 is KGHDR, CDR2 SFDVKD. CDR3 length: 15 amino acids. J gave up 8 bases and V 3 bases, and 9 bases lay outside the gene matches. CDR3 coding DNA: TGTGCCACCAGTGATCGGACTAGTCTGGTCGATGAGCAGTTCTTC. Translated, it gives CATSDRTSLVDEQFF.

This clonotype was seen only a few times. The rearrangement joins TRBV6-4 to TRBJ2-2; 9 bases align to TRBD1. The CDR3 is made up of 14 amino acids. The J segment lost 6 bases and the V segment lost 6 bases, leaving 5 bases of the junction unmatched. Germline V gene lookup returns CDR1 MRHNA and CDR2 SNTAGT. The CDR3 coding sequence is TGTGCCAGCAGCAGGACAGGGGCCTCCGGGGAGCTGTTTTTT. Its protein is CASSRTGASGELFF.

The V and J genes are TRBV11-2 and TRBJ2-2, with D unclear. With 0 bases removed from V and 7 bases from J, the gap between germline ends came to 18 bases. The CDR3 totals 17 residues. CDR1 and CDR2 from the germline V gene are SGHAT and FQNNGV. CDR3 amino acids: CASSLDWVAQVGGELFF. The CDR3 DNA reads TGTGCCAGCAGCTTAGATTGGGTAGCCCAGGTTGGCGGGGAGCTGTTTTTT.

The chain has TRBV19 and TRBJ2-7; 7 bases match TRBD1. The CDR3 covers 16 residues. Per germline, CDR1 LNHDA and CDR2 SQIVND (reference sequence). V was pared by 5 bases and J by 2 bases, with 12 bases of the junction left unmatched. The CDR3 region has the DNA TGTGCCAGTAGTCCCCGGAGGACAGGACCAACCTACGAGCAGTACTTC. Its translation: CASSPRRTGPTYEQYF.

The chain links TRBV6-2 or TRBV6-3 to TRBJ2-1; 7 bases match TRBD1. The CDR3 extends over 12 amino acids. Trimming cost V 8 bases and J 8 bases; bases outside gene matches: 6. Germline V gives CDR1 MNHEY, CDR2 SVGEGT. The CDR3 nucleotides read TGTGCCAGCGGGGACAGAAGGGATGAGCAGTTCTTC. This encodes CASGDRRDEQFF.

The gene calls are TRBV5-5 and TRBJ1-1; D is uncertain. Trimming left V 0 bases short and J 0 bases short, with 9 bases between. The germline CDR1 and CDR2 sequences are SGHKS and YYEKEE (reference sequence). This CDR3 is 15 amino acids long. In nucleotides, the CDR3 is TGTGCCAGCAGCTTGGTTTTAGCTATGAACACTGAAGCTTTCTTT. Its protein product is CASSLVLAMNTEAFF.

The V gene is TRBV30, the J gene TRBJ1-1; unclear D gene. Germline V CDR1 and CDR2: GTSNPN, SVGIG (reference sequence). Trimming took 3 bases from V and 4 from J, leaving 6 bases between them. This CDR3 contains 11 residues. CDR3 DNA: TGTGCCTGGAGGCGGGGCACTGAAGCTTTCTTT. This encodes CAWRRGTEAFF.

The chain joins TRBV28 to TRBJ1-5, with D uncertain. From germline, CDR1 is MDHEN and CDR2 SYDVKM. The CDR3 runs to 13 residues. The V gene lost 6 bases and the J gene lost 2 bases, with 8 bases spanning the gap. CDR3 DNA sequence: TGTGCCAGCAGGGTTGGGGGCAATCAGCCCCAGCATTTT. The encoded protein is CASRVGGNQPQHF.

This clonotype has a handful of counts. The chain uses TRBV4-2 and TRBJ1-2; D gene uncertain. The CDR3 loop spans 14 amino acids. V lost 0 bases and J lost 5, with 10 bases in between. Germline V gives CDR1 LGHNA, CDR2 YNFKEQ. The CDR3, as DNA: TGTGCCAGCAGCCAAGATCGGGGAACGTATGGCTACACCTTC. Translating it yields CASSQDRGTYGYTF.

In its sample, this clonotype was seen a few times. This rearrangement joins TRBV7-2 to TRBJ2-7; no clear D. The CDR3 totals 12 residues. Between the trimmed V and J ends, which lost 2 bases and 5 bases, there was a span of 7 bases. Germline loops: CDR1 SGHTA, CDR2 FQGNSA. The CDR3 region has the DNA TGTGCCAGCAGCTTAAGGAGAGACGAGCAGTACTTC. Its protein product is CASSLRRDEQYF.

V and J are TRBV20-1 and TRBJ2-3; TRBD2 aligns across 8 bases. CDR1 and CDR2 (germline): DFQATT, SNEGSKA (reference sequence). V shed 5 bases, J shed 4 bases, and the junction held 14 bases outside the gene matches. CDR3 length equals 16 residues. CDR3 nucleotides: TGCAGTGCTGGGAACCCCGGCGGGGGGTACCCAGATACGCAGTATTTT. Protein sequence: CSAGNPGGGYPDTQYF.

CDR3: CASRRTDTDTQYF. CDR3 bases: TGTGCCAGCAGGAGGACTGACACAGATACGCAGTATTTT. This chain links TRBV7-9 with TRBJ2-3; D may be TRBD2 (5 bases). The germline V gene has CDR1 SEHNR and CDR2 FQNEAQ (reference sequence). The CDR3 spans 13 residues. Trimming left V 6 bases short and J 2 bases short, with 9 bases between.

This clonotype has just a few counts. The V gene is TRBV29-1, the J gene TRBJ2-5, with unresolved D. V was shortened by 7 bases and J by 1 base, with 10 bases between the two germline ends. This CDR3 contains 12 residues. Germline CDR1 and CDR2: SQVTM and ANQGSEA. CDR3 residues: CSGRDPQETQYF. The CDR3 nucleotides read TGCAGCGGGCGAGATCCCCAAGAGACCCAGTACTTC.

This clonotype was seen repeatedly, ten times or more. The chain links TRBV7-2 to TRBJ2-3; 12 nucleotides line up with TRBD2. This CDR3 region has 17 residues. Germline V gene data show CDR1 as SGHTA and CDR2 as FQGNSA. The V segment lost 5 bases and the J segment 2 bases; nucleotides outside the gene matches: 8. In DNA form, the CDR3 reads TGTGCCAGCAGCCAAGGACTAGCGGGGACGCACACAGATACGCAGTATTTT. It translates to CASSQGLAGTHTDTQYF.

This clonotype was recorded a few times. The chain is built from TRBV12-3 or TRBV12-4 and TRBJ2-3, with D possibly TRBD1 on 7 matching bases. The CDR3 loop spans 13 amino acids. Trimming cost V 6 bases and J 8 bases, with 15 bases left between them. The chain's CDR3 is CASRFNRGGTQYF. CDR3 nucleotide sequence: TGTGCCAGCAGATTTAACAGGGGAGGTACGCAGTATTTT.

The genes are TRBV11-1 and TRBJ2-1; D not resolved. The germline V and J ends were trimmed by 5 bases and 8 bases, with 13 bases remaining between them. Germline lookup yields CDR1 SGHAT and CDR2 FQDESV (reference sequence). CDR3 size: 13 residues. DNA of the CDR3: TGTGCCAGCAGCCCTCTTCGTCTTCATGAGCAGTTCTTC. Protein sequence: CASSPLRLHEQFF.